This T cell receptor (beta chain) is from a study of post-analysis software for immune sequencing data. Study-wide background: Included courses were relapsing-remitting and secondary progressive multiple sclerosis; progressive-relapsing multiple sclerosis was also included. Overall study findings and caveats: The authors found that F measure strongly co-clustered same-batch samples. Multiple sclerosis patients had significantly lower normalized Chao1 diversity than controls. Roughly five TRBV segments appeared more often in patients than in controls, and TRBV5-6, TRBV5-1 and TRBV20-1 were among these.

Sequencing libraries made from TCR beta cDNA carried unique molecular identifiers. Once 1 to 10 million T cells were used, a few hundred thousand cDNA molecules resulted. TCRdb reprocessed the PCR reads via MiXCR and lists one record per CDR3 protein. The sample has hundreds of thousands of distinct CDR3 sequences, 25% to 30% seen once. The V gene's germline CDR1 is MNHEY and CDR2 SMNVEV (reference sequence). This CDR3 is 15 amino acids long. Worth noting for this clonotype: Its matching antigen is unknown.

The clonotype comes from a girl aged 10-17 years with multiple sclerosis. The chain links TRBV27 to TRBJ2-1; D is undetermined. The DNA end lines up better with TRBJ2-7; the J call may be wrong. The sequenced sample was blood. CDR3 in amino acids: CASSPTVNQPYEQYF. The CDR3 region has the DNA TGTGCCAGCAGTCCCACAGTAAACCAACCCTACGAGCAGTACTTC.